A selection of T cell receptor beta chains follows, all from one sample in a study of cytomegalovirus exposure and HLA in healthy donors. Sequenced by immunoSEQ multiplex PCR; TCRdb stores in-frame clones only, minus some. The sample holds roughly 100,000 clones, less than 95% seen once. The sequencing input was PBMCs. Receptor source: a woman aged 18 to 35 in good health and CMV-seronegative. The CDR3 runs from the conserved cysteine through the conserved F or W. The order of the fields is D gene, J gene, clone size, V gene, CDR3 DNA, CDR3 protein. A D gene is named only where the DNA matches it firmly. The size entry is marked missing in some rows and otherwise reads once, few, many or a size class.

-,TRBJ1-1,-,TRBV5-5,TGTGCCAGTATTAGGGGTTACACTGAAGCTTTCTTT,CASIRGYTEAFF
TRBD1,TRBJ1-2,-,TRBV2,TGTGCCAGCAGTGAAGCTGCAGGGGGCGCAGGATTTATGGCTAAAGTCTACACCTTC,CASSEAAGGAGFMAKVYTF
-,TRBJ2-7,-,TRBV30,TGTGCCTGGGGTAGCGGCTCCTACGAGCAGTACTTC,CAWGSGSYEQYF
-,TRBJ2-7,-,TRBV12-5,TGTGCTAGTGCCCAGGGGGGAAACGAGCAGTACTTC,CASAQGGNEQYF
-,TRBJ2-2,-,TRBV27,TGTGCCAGCAGTTTAGCAGGGCTGCACACCGGGGAGCTGTTTTTT,CASSLAGLHTGELFF
TRBD2,TRBJ2-3,-,TRBV7-2,TGTGCCAGCAGTTCCGGACTAGCCACAGATACGCAGTATTTT,CASSSGLATDTQYF
TRBD2,TRBJ2-1,-,TRBV6-1,TGTGCCAGCAGTGATGGGGCGGGAGGGTTATACAATGAGCAGTTCTTC,CASSDGAGGLYNEQFF
TRBD2,TRBJ2-3,-,TRBV7-2,TGTGCCAGCAGCTCGGGACTAGCGGGGGGGGCAGATACGCAGTATTTT,CASSSGLAGGADTQYF
-,TRBJ2-7,-,TRBV14,TGTGCCAGCAGCCAAGACATAGACAGCACTGGCGAGCAGTACTTC,CASSQDIDSTGEQYF
-,TRBJ2-1,-,TRBV9,TGTGCCAGCAGCTCTAATCGGGGGGCCCGTGAGCAGTTCTTC,CASSSNRGAREQFF
TRBD1,TRBJ2-7,-,TRBV5-6,TGTGCCAGCAGCTTAAAACCACAGGGGAGTTACGAGCAGTACTTC,CASSLKPQGSYEQYF
-,TRBJ1-1,-,TRBV11-3,TGTGCCAGCAGCTTAGGGAGGACGGCCTTTTCTGAAGCTTTCTTT,CASSLGRTAFSEAFF
-,TRBJ2-1,-,TRBV7-8,TGTGCCAGCAGCTTAGGTCAGGGATCCTACAATGAGCAGTTCTTC,CASSLGQGSYNEQFF
TRBD2,TRBJ2-7,-,TRBV30,TGTGCCTGGAGTGTAAAAGCGGGGACCTACGAGCAGTACTTC,CAWSVKAGTYEQYF
-,TRBJ1-1,few,TRBV9,TGTGCCAGCAGCGCCCAAGGTGGAGGCGCTTTCTTT,CASSAQGGGAFF
-,TRBJ2-3,-,TRBV7-8,TGTGCCAGCAGCTTAGTGATGGGGGCGGACCACACAGATACGCAGTATTTT,CASSLVMGADHTDTQYF
TRBD1,TRBJ1-2,-,TRBV6-5,TGTGCCAGCAGTCCGGCAGACAGGGCCGGCTACACCTTC,CASSPADRAGYTF
-,TRBJ1-1,once,TRBV13,TGTGCCAGCAGCTTAGGTCCTCCTTTCTTT,CASSLGPPFF
-,TRBJ2-7,-,TRBV13,TGTGCCAGCAGCTCGGGACTCACCCTCTACGAGCAGTACTTC,CASSSGLTLYEQYF
TRBD2,TRBJ2-2,-,TRBV9,TGTGCCAGCAAGGCTAGCGGGGGTAACACCGGGGAGCTGTTTTTT,CASKASGGNTGELFF
TRBD1,TRBJ1-4,-,TRBV7-6,TGTGCCAGCAGCTCAAGGACAGGGGATGTCTCAACTAATGAAAAACTGTTTTTT,CASSSRTGDVSTNEKLFF
TRBD2,TRBJ2-7,-,TRBV4-1,TGCGCCAGCAGCCAAGGCTTGTGGGAGGGCTCCTACGAGCAGTACTTC,CASSQGLWEGSYEQYF
-,TRBJ2-1,-,TRBV27,TGTGCCAGCACTACGGCCTACAATGAGCAGTTCTTC,CASTTAYNEQFF
-,TRBJ1-1,-,TRBV5-1,TGCGCCAGCAGCTTGGCTATCGGACAGAGGGGCACTGAAGCTTTCTTT,CASSLAIGQRGTEAFF
-,TRBJ2-4,-,TRBV18,TGTGCCAGCTCACCAGAGTCAGGGTTGGTAAAAAACATTCAGTACTTC,CASSPESGLVKNIQYF
TRBD1,TRBJ1-5,-,TRBV4-1,TGCGCCAGCAGCCAAGATCCTGGACAGGGAGGATATAGCAATCAGCCCCAGCATTTT,CASSQDPGQGGYSNQPQHF
-,TRBJ1-1,once,TRBV7-9,TGTGCCAGCAGCTCGGTGACAGGTACGAACACTGAAGCTTTCTTT,CASSSVTGTNTEAFF
-,TRBJ1-2,once,TRBV5-4,TGTGCCAGCAGCTTGGGGGCCGGCCACACTAACTATGGCTACACCTTC,CASSLGAGHTNYGYTF
-,TRBJ1-4,-,TRBV5-1,TGCGCCAGTCAACCGGGTAGCAGTGAAAAACTGTTTTTT,CASQPGSSEKLFF
TRBD2,TRBJ2-3,-,TRBV29-1,TGCAGCGCACAAGGACTAGGAGATACGCAGTATTTT,CSAQGLGDTQYF
-,TRBJ1-5,-,TRBV6-5,TGTGCCAGCAGTTCTCAGGGTGGCCAGCCCCAGCATTTT,CASSSQGGQPQHF
TRBD2,TRBJ2-5,once,TRBV9,TGTGCCAGCAGCGAGGGACTAGCGGGAGGGCCGACCCAGTACTTC,CASSEGLAGGPTQYF
TRBD2,TRBJ2-5,-,TRBV2,TGTGCCAGCAGTGATAGCGGGAGGGTTTCAGAGACCCAGTACTTC,CASSDSGRVSETQYF
-,TRBJ1-3,-,TRBV5-1,TGCGCCAGCAGCTTGGGTCGGGTGAACTCTGGAAACACCATATATTTT,CASSLGRVNSGNTIYF
TRBD1,TRBJ1-1,once,TRBV13,TGTGCCAGCAGCTTAGCGGGACAGGGAAGCACTGAAGCTTTCTTT,CASSLAGQGSTEAFF
TRBD2,TRBJ2-3,-,TRBV19,TGTGCCAGTACAGCCGGGACTAGCGGGTATGTCTCAGATACGCAGTATTTT,CASTAGTSGYVSDTQYF